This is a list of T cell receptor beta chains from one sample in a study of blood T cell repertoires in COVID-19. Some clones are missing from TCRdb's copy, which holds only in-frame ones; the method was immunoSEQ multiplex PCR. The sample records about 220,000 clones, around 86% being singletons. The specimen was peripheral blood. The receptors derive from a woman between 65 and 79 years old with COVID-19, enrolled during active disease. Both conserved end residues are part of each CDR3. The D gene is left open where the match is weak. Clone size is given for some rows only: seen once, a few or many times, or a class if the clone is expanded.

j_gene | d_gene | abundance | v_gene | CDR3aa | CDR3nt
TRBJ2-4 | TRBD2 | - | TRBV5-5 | CASSPGLAETIQYF | TGTGCCAGCAGCCCGGGACTAGCGGAGACGATTCAGTACTTC
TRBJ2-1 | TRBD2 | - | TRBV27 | CASSTLPSGNYNEQFF | TGTGCCAGCAGTACACTACCTAGCGGGAACTACAATGAGCAGTTCTTC
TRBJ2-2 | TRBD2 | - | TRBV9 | CASSTGLAGSNTGELFF | TGTGCCAGCAGCACCGGACTAGCGGGATCTAACACCGGGGAGCTGTTTTTT
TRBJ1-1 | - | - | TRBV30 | CAWSRREAFF | TGTGCCTGGAGTCGGAGAGAAGCTTTCTTT
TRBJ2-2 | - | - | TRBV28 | CASSLRGLAAGELFF | TGTGCCAGCAGTCTTAGGGGCCTGGCGGCCGGGGAGCTGTTTTTT
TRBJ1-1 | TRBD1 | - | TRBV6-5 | CASSRTGFGNTEAFF | TGTGCCAGCAGTCGGACAGGTTTTGGGAACACTGAAGCTTTCTTT
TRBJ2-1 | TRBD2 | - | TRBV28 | CASPSPGLDINEQFF | TGTGCCAGCCCGTCCCCGGGACTAGACATCAATGAGCAGTTCTTC
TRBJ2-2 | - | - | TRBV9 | CASSTQITSGAGELFF | TGTGCCAGCAGCACCCAGATCACGTCCGGGGCCGGGGAGCTGTTTTTT
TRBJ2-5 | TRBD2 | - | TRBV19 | CASSSLAGGPETQYF | TGTGCCAGTAGTTCACTAGCGGGAGGGCCAGAGACCCAGTACTTC
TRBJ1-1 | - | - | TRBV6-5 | CASRLFNTEAFF | TGTGCCAGCAGGCTATTTAACACTGAAGCTTTCTTT
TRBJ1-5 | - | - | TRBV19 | CASREDVNALQPQHF | TGTGCCAGTAGGGAGGACGTTAATGCGCTACAGCCCCAGCATTTT
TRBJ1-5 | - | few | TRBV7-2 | CASSWSGQPQHF | TGTGCCAGCAGCTGGTCGGGGCAGCCCCAGCATTTT
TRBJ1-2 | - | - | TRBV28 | CASSGEGYGYTF | TGTGCCAGCAGTGGGGAGGGCTATGGCTACACCTTC
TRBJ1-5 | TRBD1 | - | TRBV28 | CASSISVRGQDQPQHF | TGTGCCAGCAGCATAAGTGTCAGGGGGCAGGATCAGCCCCAGCATTTT
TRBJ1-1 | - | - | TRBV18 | CASSNYKDSTEAFF | TGTGCCAGCTCGAACTATAAGGATAGCACTGAAGCTTTCTTT
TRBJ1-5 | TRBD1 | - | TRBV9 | CASSAHRGYQPQHF | TGTGCCAGCAGCGCGCACAGGGGTTATCAGCCCCAGCATTTT
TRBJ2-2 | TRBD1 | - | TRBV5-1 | CASSIRQGKAGELFF | TGCGCCAGCAGCATCCGACAGGGAAAGGCCGGGGAGCTGTTTTTT
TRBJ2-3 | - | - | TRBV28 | CASSLQGHTDTQYF | TGTGCCAGCAGCCTACAGGGCCACACAGATACGCAGTATTTT
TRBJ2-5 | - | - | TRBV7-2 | CASSSDSRKETQYF | TGTGCCAGCAGCTCGGACAGTAGGAAAGAGACCCAGTACTTC
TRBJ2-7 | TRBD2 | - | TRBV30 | CAWSPQTGSGIVYEQYF | TGTGCCTGGAGTCCTCAGACCGGTAGCGGGATAGTATACGAGCAGTACTTC
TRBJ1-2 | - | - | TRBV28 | CASSLLLGRYGYTF | TGTGCCAGCAGTCTCCTTCTGGGGAGGTATGGCTACACCTTC
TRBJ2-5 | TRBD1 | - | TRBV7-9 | CASSRVDRVVSETQYF | TGTGCCAGCAGCCGAGTCGACAGGGTGGTTTCAGAGACCCAGTACTTC
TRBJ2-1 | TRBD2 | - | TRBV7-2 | CASSLLPLAVNFGEQFF | TGTGCCAGCAGCTTATTGCCCCTAGCGGTGAATTTTGGTGAGCAGTTCTTC
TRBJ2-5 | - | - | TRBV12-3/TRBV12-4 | CASRPDTETQYF | TGTGCCAGCAGGCCGGACACAGAGACCCAGTACTTC
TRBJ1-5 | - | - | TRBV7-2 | CASSPSAGQPQHF | TGTGCCAGCAGCCCATCGGCGGGACAGCCCCAGCATTTT
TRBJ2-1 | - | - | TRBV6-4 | CASSDSGGGNEQFF | TGTGCCAGCAGTGACTCAGGGGGGGGCAATGAGCAGTTCTTC
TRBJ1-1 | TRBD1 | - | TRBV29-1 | CSARTGGSNTEAFF | TGCAGCGCCCGGACAGGGGGCTCGAACACTGAAGCTTTCTTT
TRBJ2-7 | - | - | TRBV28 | CASSRGQPEQYF | TGTGCCAGCAGTAGGGGACAACCCGAGCAGTACTTC